Listed here is a single T cell receptor beta chain. Antigen unknown. Germline values: CDR1 DFQATT, CDR2 SNEGSKA (reference sequence). Trimming left V 3 bases short and J 0 bases short, with 11 bases between. The CDR3 consists of 15 residues. Sequenced by immunoSEQ multiplex PCR; TCRdb stores in-frame clones only, minus some. Among roughly 380,000 clones listed, 92% were seen once. This specimen comes from a study of Ad26.COV2.S vaccination and SARS-CoV-2 variants. Study-wide results and limits: Breadth of non-spike TCRs did not differ between vaccinees and placebo recipients.

The rearrangement uses TRBV20-1 and TRBJ2-2, with D uncertain. Source: peripheral blood, taken after recovery from COVID-19. The clonotype originates from a human donor who had recovered from COVID-19. Written as DNA, the CDR3 is TGCAGTGCTAGTTTAATTAGTTCGAACACCGGGGAGCTGTTTTTT. Its translation is CSASLISSNTGELFF.